Below are 7 T cell receptor beta chains sequenced from a single sample in a study of blood T cell repertoires in COVID-19. Assay: immunoSEQ multiplex PCR; the TCRdb copy retains only in-frame clones and omits some. The sample consists of over 55,000 clones, roughly 84% of them appearing once. The sample taken for sequencing was peripheral blood. Receptor source: a man aged 45-65 years with active COVID-19.

This chain links TRBV9 with TRBJ2-5; 13 bases are shared with TRBD2. CDR1 and CDR2 (germline): SGDLS, YYNGEE. V trimming: 3 bases; J trimming: 9 bases; junction bases outside the gene matches: 11. The CDR3 is 16 residues long. As DNA, the CDR3 is TGTGCCAGCAGCGCCCAGACTAGCGGGGGGAGGAGGGCCCAGTACTTC. Protein sequence: CASSAQTSGGRRAQYF. Supplemented by reference TRBV9 and TRBJ2-5, the full variable domain reads DSGVTQTPKHLITATGQRVTLRCSPRSGDLSVYWYQQSLDQGLQFLIQYYNGEERAKGNILERFSAQQFPDLHSELNLSSLELGDSALYFCASSAQTSGGRRAQYFGPGTRLLVL.

This clone was recorded only once. The rearrangement links TRBV28 to TRBJ2-1, with D perhaps matching TRBD1 (6 bases). V lost 5 bases, J lost 0 bases, and 11 bases lay in between. The CDR3 contains 15 residues. Germline values: CDR1 MDHEN, CDR2 SYDVKM. CDR3 region: CASSPRQDSYNEQFF. The CDR3 region has the DNA TGTGCCAGCAGTCCAAGACAGGACTCCTACAATGAGCAGTTCTTC.

The chain has TRBV9 and TRBJ2-1, with 8 bases lining up with TRBD1. The V and J ends lost 4 bases and 8 bases, in that order; junction bases with no gene match: 14. This CDR3 comprises 16 residues. Germline V lookup: CDR1 SGDLS, CDR2 YYNGEE. This CDR3 reads CASSIRSLRGRDEQFF. In DNA form, the CDR3 reads TGTGCCAGCAGCATCCGGAGCCTCAGGGGGCGAGATGAGCAGTTCTTC.

This clone has only one observation. The rearrangement links TRBV4-1 to TRBJ2-1; TRBD2 might be the D (6 bases). V lost 3 bases and J 9 bases, leaving 12 bases between the germline ends. Looked up from germline, CDR1 is MGHRA and CDR2 is YSYEKL. The CDR3 has 13 amino acids. CDR3 protein: CASSHAGPGEQFF. In DNA form, the CDR3 reads TGCGCCAGCAGCCACGCGGGACCCGGTGAGCAGTTCTTC.

This rearrangement joins TRBV5-1 to TRBJ2-7; 7 bases match TRBD1. The CDR3 runs 16 residues. Germline V lookup: CDR1 SGHRS, CDR2 YFSETQ. V lost 0 bases and J lost 1; bases outside the gene matches: 7. The CDR3: CASSLAGSGGSYEQYF. In nucleotides, the CDR3 is TGCGCCAGCAGCTTGGCCGGGTCAGGGGGATCCTACGAGCAGTACTTC.

The chain links TRBV4-3 to TRBJ1-5; tentatively, D is TRBD1 (6 bases). V lost 0 bases and J 5 bases, leaving 20 bases between the germline ends. This CDR3 is built from 18 residues. Germline CDR1 LGHNA, CDR2 YSLEER. CDR3 bases: TGCGCCAGCAGCCAAGATTGGGGTCCGGGACACCGTCATCAGCCCCAGCATTTT. Protein sequence: CASSQDWGPGHRHQPQHF.

The chain recombines TRBV9 with TRBJ1-2; 8 nucleotides match TRBD1. CDR1 and CDR2 (germline): SGDLS, YYNGEE. V shed 3 bases, J shed 8 bases, and the junction held 9 bases outside the gene matches. The CDR3 spans 14 residues. The CDR3 loop is CASSGGQVFRGYTF. In DNA, the CDR3 is TGTGCCAGCAGCGGGGGACAGGTCTTTCGGGGCTACACCTTC.